The clone carrying this T cell receptor (beta chain) was picked up a small number of times. The antigen is not known. These data come from a study of T cells after yellow fever vaccination. TCRdb ran MiXCR on the 5' RACE reads and lists one entry per CDR3 protein. The sample shows fewer than 150,000 distinct CDR3 sequences, around 6.7% of them seen only once. Whole-study findings and limits: Contaminating bulk clonotypes could be abundant in FACS-sorted repertoires. Weaker overall, the secondary response nonetheless peaked faster (day 5 versus 15).

This sequence was found in a man aged 18 to 29 who received the YFV17D yellow fever vaccine. Material: CD4+ T cells sorted from PBMCs, obtained around 45 days after the first yellow fever vaccination.

The chain's CDR3 is CASSWPGQGGGYTF. CDR3 in DNA: TGTGCCAGCAGCTGGCCCGGACAGGGGGGGGGCTACACCTTC. The rearrangement links TRBV5-6 to TRBJ1-2; 10 bases agree with TRBD1. V shed 3 bases, J shed 8 bases, and the junction held 7 bases outside the gene matches. Germline V CDR1 and CDR2: SGHDT, YYEEEE. The CDR3 has 14 residues.